The T cell receptor (beta chain) described here comes from a study of spatial heterogeneity in lung cancer. Study-wide background: Alpha-chain sequences were consistently detected in smaller numbers than beta-chain sequences.

This CDR3 has 13 amino acids. Germline V gene data show CDR1 as SGHTA and CDR2 as FQGNSA. The V end lost 2 bases, the J end lost 9 bases, and 11 bases lay between the germline ends. The sample holds many counts of this clonotype. TCR cDNA molecules were tagged individually, and each one carried a unique molecular identifier. A single record per CDR3 protein comes from TCRdb applying MiXCR to the 5' RACE reads. The table has under 75,000 distinct CDR3 sequences, about 14% seen once. Sample time point: sample taken at primary tumor resection. Extraction of whole RNA from tumor, nontumor lung or frozen PBMC preceded unsorted sequencing. The donors were 55 to 80 patients with non-small cell lung cancer that was early-stage and untreated.

Source: PBMCs, taken at surgery. This receptor was identified in a male donor with early-stage non-small cell lung cancer. The V call is TRBV7-2, the J call TRBJ2-1, with no clear D. The CDR3: CASSLMVQSEQFF. The CDR3 nucleotides are TGTGCCAGCAGCTTAATGGTACAGAGTGAGCAGTTCTTC.